The 25 T cell receptor beta chains presented below share a single source sample, sequenced in a study of T cells in women clearing cervical HPV infection. TCRdb keeps only in-frame clones here, not all; method: immunoSEQ multiplex PCR. The sample spans 25,000 to 35,000 clones; the ten largest clones claim around 2.8%. The sequenced material came from blood buffy coat. These receptors were taken from a woman aged 18 to 75 with a cervical HPV16 infection that either progressed to CIN3+ or cleared (not recorded which).

On this clone itself: Read data end 3 residues before the CDR3 end; the end is taken from the germline J gene. V gene TRBV7-2 combines with J gene TRBJ2-5; TRBD2 is a possible D gene (7 bases). CDR3 length equals 15 residues. The V end was cut by 4 bases, the J end by 7 bases, with 19 bases between. CDR1 is SGHTA, CDR2 FQGNSA, per germline. The sequenced part of the CDR3 DNA is TGTGCCAGCAGCTCGTTGGGGGGGGCCTTGGGGACC. It specifies CASSSLGGALGT. The whole CDR3 region reads CASSSLGGALGTQYF. The variable domain in full, completed from reference TRBV7-2 and TRBJ2-5, reads GAGVSQSPSNKVTEKGKDVELRCDPISGHTALYWYRQSLGQGLEFLIYFQGNSAPDKSGLPSDRFSAERTGGSVSTLTIQRTQQEDSAVYLCASSSLGGALGTQYFGPGTRLLVL.

Concerning this clone: The missing CDR3 end, 3 residues past where the read stops, is filled in from the germline J gene. The V call is TRBV5-1, the J call TRBJ2-2; 9 nucleotides match TRBD2. Losses at the gene ends were 4 bases for V and 2 bases for J; bases not matched to a gene: 6. CDR3 length: 16 amino acids. CDR1 and CDR2 from the germline V gene are SGHRS and YFSETQ. CDR3 residues: CASSLGTSFNTGELFF. The CDR3 DNA, read in part, is TGCGCCAGCAGCCTCGGGACTAGCTTCAACACCGGGGAG. Based on the CDR3 plus reference TRBV5-1 and TRBJ2-2, the full variable domain is KAGVTQTPRYLIKTRGQQVTLSCSPISGHRSVSWYQQTPGQGLQFLFEYFSETQRNKGNFPGRFSGRQFSNSRSEMNVSTLELGDSALYLCASSLGTSFNTGELFFGEGSRLTVL.

In the case of this clone: The read halts 3 residues ahead of the CDR3 end, with the missing end drawn from the germline J gene. V gene TRBV6-1 combines with J gene TRBJ2-5; TRBD1 matches 7 bases. V trimming: 4 bases; J trimming: 4 bases; junction bases outside the gene matches: 3. The CDR3 has 13 amino acids. Per the germline V gene, CDR1 is MNHNS and CDR2 is SASEGT. This chain's CDR3 is CASSGTGRETQYF. CDR3 bases read: TGTGCCAGCAGTGGGACAGGAAGAGAGACC.

On this clone itself: Read coverage stops 3 residues before the CDR3 terminus; the germline J gene supplies the remainder. This chain joins TRBV4-1 and TRBJ1-5, with a tentative D call TRBD1 (6 bases). CDR3 length equals 16 residues. Trimming pared 0 bases from V and 2 bases from J, leaving 11 bases between. CDR1 is MGHRA, CDR2 YSYEKL, per germline. CDR3 bases read: TGCGCCAGCAGCCAAGATCAGGGGCTGGGCAATCAGCCC. Its protein product is CASSQDQGLGNQP. The entire CDR3 reads CASSQDQGLGNQPQHF.

A remark on this clone: The read gets to within 3 residues of the CDR3 end, and the germline J gene fills in the rest. V and J are TRBV7-8 and TRBJ1-1; no firm D call. V was clipped by 6 bases and J by 0 bases, with 11 bases between them. Germline CDR1 reads SGHVS; CDR2 reads FQNEAQ. The CDR3 contains 14 residues. The CDR3 is CASRPTGMNTEAFF. The DNA read from the CDR3 is TGTGCCAGCAGGCCGACGGGGATGAACACTGAA.

About this clone itself: The read halts 3 residues ahead of the CDR3 end, with the missing end drawn from the germline J gene. The chain couples TRBV6-1 to TRBJ1-4; 8 nucleotides match TRBD1. Germline V gene data show CDR1 as MNHNS and CDR2 as SASEGT. This CDR3 contains 15 residues. The V segment lost 3 bases and the J segment 7 bases; nucleotides outside the gene matches: 7. The CDR3 DNA, read in part, is TGTGCCAGCAGTGAGAGTCCAGGGGGCGGTGAAAAA. Its protein is CASSESPGGGEK. The whole CDR3 protein is CASSESPGGGEKLFF.

On this clone itself: The read ends 3 residues early relative to the CDR3; the germline J gene fills the gap. J is TRBJ2-2 and V is TRBV27; a weak D match, TRBD2 (7 bases). Trimming pared 2 bases from V and 3 bases from J, leaving 13 bases between. The CDR3 consists of 16 residues. The germline gives CDR1 MNHEY, CDR2 SMNVEV (reference sequence). The sequenced part of the CDR3 DNA is TGTGCCAGCAGTTTACTCGGGGGGCCGGACACCGGGGAG. Translated, it gives CASSLLGGPDTGE. The full-length CDR3 reads as CASSLLGGPDTGELFF.

Turning to this clone: The read terminates 3 residues before the CDR3 end, so the remaining end is supplied by the germline J gene. The chain is built from TRBV30 and TRBJ1-2, with 7 bases that match TRBD1. The CDR3 runs to 11 residues. Germline-derived CDR1 and CDR2 are GTSNPN and SVGIG (reference sequence). CDR3 region: CAWSQGGGYTF. CDR3 bases read: TGTGCCTGGAGTCAGGGGGGCGGC.

As for this clone: The missing CDR3 end, 3 residues past where the read stops, is filled in from the germline J gene. The chain employs TRBV7-6 and TRBJ2-2; tentatively, D is TRBD1 or TRBD2 (6 bases each). V was shortened by 5 bases and J by 3 bases, with 13 bases between the two germline ends. Germline V CDR1 and CDR2: SGHVS, FNYEAQ. There are 15 residues in the CDR3. CDR3 residues: CASSLGGPDTGELFF. The sequenced CDR3 bases are TGTGCCAGCAGCCTAGGGGGGCCGGACACCGGGGAG.

Notes on this clone: The read gets to within 3 residues of the CDR3 end, and the germline J gene fills in the rest. V gene TRBV23-1 combines with J gene TRBJ2-7; 10 positions match TRBD1. TRBV23-1 is assigned to the ORF class and has an uncertain function. After removal of 0 bases from V and 5 bases from J, the junction contained 4 bases not matched to a gene. The CDR3 contains 15 residues. The CDR3 bases that were read are TGCGCCAGCAGTCAATCGGGGACAGGGGAAAACGAG. As protein: CASSQSGTGENE. The whole CDR3 sequence reads CASSQSGTGENEQYF.

As regards this clone: The CDR3 end lies 3 residues beyond the end of the read and is filled in from the germline J gene. V is TRBV6-1 and J is TRBJ1-1, with D perhaps matching TRBD1 (5 bases). The CDR3 extends over 14 amino acids. CDR1 MNHNS and CDR2 SASEGT come from the germline V gene. V was cut by 3 bases and J by 5 bases, with 13 bases left in between. The chain's CDR3 is CASSENDEGTEAFF. The CDR3 DNA, read in part, is TGTGCCAGCAGTGAGAATGACGAGGGGACTGAA.

Concerning this clone: The observed sequence ends 3 residues before the CDR3 terminus, with the missing tail filled in from the germline J gene. The V and J genes are TRBV5-6 and TRBJ2-7; D may be TRBD1 (6 bases). V gave up 0 bases and J gave up 3 bases, with 7 bases separating them. The CDR3 totals 13 residues. Germline V gene sequence: CDR1 SGHDT, CDR2 YYEEEE. Here the CDR3 reads CASSLGQVYEQYF. The sequenced part of the CDR3 DNA is TGTGCCAGCAGCTTGGGACAGGTCTACGAG.

As regards this clone: The observed sequence ends 3 residues before the CDR3 terminus, with the missing tail filled in from the germline J gene. This chain joins TRBV6-1 and TRBJ1-4, with 7 nucleotides matching TRBD1. CDR3 length: 14 amino acids. Germline V gives CDR1 MNHNS, CDR2 SASEGT. With V trimmed by 4 bases and J by 5 bases, 4 bases remained unmatched. The CDR3 DNA, read in part, is TGTGCCAGCAGTGTCGCGACAGGGAATGAAAAA. Encoded protein: CASSVATGNEK. The entire CDR3 protein reads CASSVATGNEKLFF.

A word on this clone: The read comes to an end 3 residues before the CDR3 does, leaving the germline J gene to fill in the end. This chain links TRBV5-6 with TRBJ2-5, with no clear D. CDR1 is SGHDT and CDR2 is YYEEEE in the germline V gene. Trimming cost V 1 base and J 2 bases, with 9 bases left between them. The CDR3 is made up of 14 amino acids. Partial CDR3 DNA: TGTGCCAGCAGCTTGTGGGCCCTTCAAGAGACC. Translated: CASSLWALQET. The entire CDR3 sequence reads CASSLWALQETQYF.

The CDR3 sequence: CSARNNRRRATNEKLFF. The CDR3 bases that were read are TGCAGTGCCCGGAATAACAGGAGAAGGGCAACTAATGAAAAA. The chain uses TRBV20-1 and TRBJ1-4; the D gene is possibly TRBD1 (5 bases). The read terminates 3 residues before the CDR3 end, so the remaining end is supplied by the germline J gene. The CDR3 totals 17 residues. V dropped 6 bases and J dropped 0 bases, with 20 bases sitting between them. The germline V gene has CDR1 DFQATT and CDR2 SNEGSKA (reference sequence).

Remarks on this clone: The CDR3 end falls 3 residues outside the read, so it is completed with the germline J gene. J is TRBJ1-6 and V is TRBV2; D gene unclear. Germline values: CDR1 SNHLY, CDR2 FYNNEI. Trimming took 8 bases from V and 7 from J, leaving 9 bases between them. The CDR3 totals 12 residues. This CDR3 reads CASSSANSPLHF. The sequenced part of the CDR3 DNA is TGTGCCAGCTCCAGTGCAAATTCACCC.

The CDR3 DNA, read in part, is TGTGCCAGTAGTTTGGACAGGGACTACGAC. Its protein product is CASSLDRDYD. The whole CDR3 reads CASSLDRDYDYTF. The chain couples TRBV19 to TRBJ1-2, with 8 nucleotides matching TRBD1. The read is 3 residues too short to cover the CDR3 end, so that end is filled in from the germline J gene. CDR1 is LNHDA, CDR2 SQIVND, per germline (reference sequence). CDR3 length: 13 residues.

Remarks on this clone: The read ends 3 residues early relative to the CDR3; the germline J gene fills the gap. The rearrangement links TRBV20-1 to TRBJ1-6; TRBD1 might be the D (6 bases). In germline, CDR1 is DFQATT, CDR2 SNEGSKA (reference sequence). V shed 7 bases and J shed 12 bases, with 13 bases lying between them. CDR3 length: 11 residues. CDR3 sequence reads: CSVGQGRPLHF. The part of the CDR3 DNA that was read is TGCAGTGTTGGTCAGGGGCGACCC.

As for this clone: The read is 3 residues too short to cover the CDR3 end, so that end is filled in from the germline J gene. The rearrangement joins TRBV7-9 to TRBJ2-2, with 11 positions matching TRBD2. Germline V CDR1 and CDR2: SEHNR, FQNEAQ (reference sequence). The CDR3 runs to 15 residues. V gave up 4 bases and J gave up 6 bases; unmatched junction bases: 4. The CDR3 DNA, read in part, is TGTGCCAGCAGCTCTACTAGCGGGAGTCCCGGGGAG. It translates to CASSSTSGSPGE. The whole CDR3 protein is CASSSTSGSPGELFF.

Measured by frequency, this clone is medium-sized. The CDR3 end falls 3 residues outside the read, so it is completed with the germline J gene. V is TRBV30 and J is TRBJ2-3; D not certain. The CDR3 runs to 13 residues. In germline, CDR1 is GTSNPN, CDR2 SVGIG (reference sequence). V was shortened by 0 bases and J by 4 bases, with 8 bases between the two germline ends. The CDR3 is CAWSVSLADTQYF. The sequenced CDR3 bases are TGTGCCTGGAGTGTTAGTCTCGCAGATACG.

A word on this clone: The sequenced fragment ends 3 residues before the CDR3 boundary, so the rest is inferred from the germline J gene. The chain has TRBV30 and TRBJ1-2; D is perhaps TRBD1 (6 bases). V was pared by 8 bases and J by 5 bases, with 12 bases between. CDR3 length equals 11 residues. Germline CDR1 is GTSNPN and CDR2 is SVGIG (reference sequence). The chain's CDR3 is CAGKTGYGYTF. CDR3 DNA (partial): TGTGCCGGAAAGACAGGTTATGGC.

With regard to this clone: Coverage ceases 3 residues before the CDR3 finishes, and the germline J gene fills in the end. This chain links TRBV7-9 with TRBJ2-5, with D perhaps matching TRBD1 (6 bases). This CDR3 region has 14 residues. From germline, CDR1 is SEHNR and CDR2 FQNEAQ (reference sequence). The germline V and J ends were trimmed by 3 bases and 3 bases, with 11 bases remaining between them. Partial CDR3 DNA: TGTGCCAGCAGCTTGTTATCAGGGGAAGAGACC. Translated: CASSLLSGEET. The complete CDR3 reads CASSLLSGEETQYF.

As to this clone: The CDR3 is cut off 3 residues early in the read; its end comes from the germline J gene. This chain links TRBV7-9 with TRBJ1-1, with TRBD1 matching 8 bases. From germline, CDR1 is SEHNR and CDR2 FQNEAQ (reference sequence). CDR3 length: 11 residues. CDR3 loop: CASSPDRVAFF. CDR3 DNA (partial): TGTGCCAGCAGCCCGGACAGGGTA.

On this clone itself: The read halts 3 residues ahead of the CDR3 end, with the missing end drawn from the germline J gene. The genes are TRBV7-2 and TRBJ1-2, with 7 nucleotides matching TRBD1. The CDR3 length is 16 residues. Per germline, CDR1 SGHTA and CDR2 FQGNSA. The CDR3 DNA, read in part, is TGTGCAAGTCGCTTAGCGACGGACAGGCCGGGCAGGGGC. Its protein is CASRLATDRPGRG. The complete CDR3 protein is CASRLATDRPGRGYTF.

A note on this clone: From the germline J gene comes the end of the CDR3, since the read stops 3 residues before it. The chain couples TRBV30 to TRBJ1-5, with D possibly being TRBD1 (5 bases). From germline, CDR1 is GTSNPN and CDR2 SVGIG (reference sequence). Trimming stripped 0 bases from V and 6 bases from J, with 15 bases between. This CDR3 comprises 15 residues. This CDR3 reads CAWSVRGAGTQPQHF. The covered CDR3 bases are TGTGCCTGGAGTGTACGAGGGGCAGGTACTCAGCCC.